The clone carrying this T cell receptor beta chain came up a few times. Its antigen is still unknown. PCR amplification relied on 60 Vbeta primers (plus 13 Jbeta primers). Repertoires were generated with immunoSEQ multiplex PCR, while TCRdb's copy carries only in-frame clones and drops some. The sample records under 55,000 clones, about three quarters being singletons. The data derive from a study of cytomegalovirus exposure and HLA in healthy donors. Broader study findings: Prediction of most subjects' HLA-A and HLA-B alleles by TCR beta sequences was reportedly accurate.

Germline-derived CDR1 and CDR2 are SGHRS and YFSETQ. There are 13 residues in the CDR3. Between the trimmed V and J ends, which lost 4 bases and 6 bases, there was a span of 11 bases. This receptor was identified in a man in his late teens or twenties in good health and CMV-seronegative. J is TRBJ2-1 and V is TRBV5-1; D possibly corresponds to TRBD2 (6 bases). The sequencing sample was made of PBMCs. The chain's CDR3 is CASSRQGLNEQFF. DNA for the CDR3: TGCGCCAGCAGCAGGCAGGGACTCAATGAGCAGTTCTTC.